A selection of T cell receptor beta chains follows, all from one sample in a study of blood T cell repertoires in COVID-19. TCRdb's table, derived via immunoSEQ multiplex PCR, lists solely in-frame clones and lacks some. This sample has around 120,000 clones, with about nine tenths found just once. Source material: peripheral blood. All receptors derive from an older woman with acute or convalescent COVID-19. CDR3s include the opening cysteine and the closing phenylalanine or tryptophan. Each record gives: clone size, V gene, D gene, J gene, CDR3 protein, CDR3 DNA. The D gene is left open where the match is weak. Some rows have no size entry. The others give once, few or many, or a class for an expanded clone.

.	TRBV30	.	TRBJ1-2	CASQGAGGYGYTF	TGTGCCTCCCAAGGGGCAGGAGGGTATGGCTACACCTTC
.	TRBV5-1	.	TRBJ1-6	CASSSDSAGNRSPLHF	TGCGCCAGCAGCAGCGACAGCGCGGGGAATCGTTCACCCCTCCACTTT
.	TRBV20-1	.	TRBJ1-2	CSAPDTNGYTF	TGCAGTGCCCCGGACACCAATGGCTACACCTTC
.	TRBV10-2	TRBD2	TRBJ2-2	CATQNGERGVSGELFF	TGCGCCACCCAAAACGGGGAGCGGGGGGTTTCCGGGGAGCTGTTTTTT
.	TRBV2	.	TRBJ1-1	CASLQRTRVTEAFF	TGTGCCAGCTTACAAAGGACTCGGGTTACTGAAGCTTTCTTT
.	TRBV28	TRBD1	TRBJ1-2	CASSLPGQVNGYTF	TGTGCCAGCAGTTTGCCCGGACAGGTTAATGGCTACACCTTC
.	TRBV7-9	TRBD2	TRBJ2-5	CASSTLAGEIFKETQYF	TGTGCCAGCAGCACCCTAGCGGGGGAGATTTTTAAAGAGACCCAGTACTTC
.	TRBV29-1	TRBD2	TRBJ2-7	CSVSQRLAGGLDF	TGCAGCGTTTCACAGAGACTAGCGGGGGGATTAGACTTC
.	TRBV7-6	.	TRBJ2-3	CASSLGRGPDTQYF	TGTGCCAGCAGCTTGGGGAGAGGGCCAGATACGCAGTATTTT
.	TRBV24-1	TRBD2	TRBJ2-3	CATSVLAGESDTQYF	TGTGCCACCAGTGTTTTAGCGGGGGAATCAGATACGCAGTATTTT
.	TRBV18	.	TRBJ1-5	CASSSRQGNQPQHF	TGTGCCAGCTCGTCAAGGCAGGGGAATCAGCCCCAGCATTTT
.	TRBV21-1	.	TRBJ2-7	CASSRWDIYEQYF	TGTGCCAGCAGCAGATGGGACATTTACGAGCAGTACTTC
.	TRBV9	TRBD1	TRBJ2-2	CASSEGQKEAGELFF	TGTGCCAGCAGCGAGGGACAGAAGGAAGCCGGGGAGCTGTTTTTT
.	TRBV11-2	.	TRBJ1-3	CASSWANTIYF	TGTGCCAGCAGCTGGGCTAACACCATATATTTT
.	TRBV10-3	TRBD1	TRBJ2-1	CAIRHQTGEKYNEQFF	TGTGCCATCAGACACCAAACAGGGGAGAAGTACAATGAGCAGTTCTTC
.	TRBV30	TRBD2	TRBJ2-2	CAWAGVNTGELFF	TGTGCTTGGGCGGGGGTTAACACCGGGGAGCTGTTTTTT
.	TRBV7-7	TRBD1	TRBJ1-1	CASSLPGTATNTEAFF	TGTGCCAGCAGCCTCCCCGGGACAGCGACCAACACTGAAGCTTTCTTT
.	TRBV3-1/TRBV3-2	.	TRBJ1-4	CASSQDWQGSNEKLFF	TGTGCCAGCAGCCAAGATTGGCAGGGCTCTAATGAAAAACTGTTTTTT
.	TRBV7-2	.	TRBJ2-1	CASSLDIGAYNEQFF	TGTGCCAGCAGCTTAGATATAGGGGCCTACAATGAGCAGTTCTTC
few	TRBV18	.	TRBJ1-1	CASSPTDGPNTEAFF	TGTGCCAGCTCACCTACAGACGGCCCGAACACTGAAGCTTTCTTT
.	TRBV12-3/TRBV12-4	.	TRBJ1-3	CASSQGNTIYF	TGTGCCAGCAGTCAGGGAAACACCATATATTTT
.	TRBV13	.	TRBJ1-1	CASTGEGTEAFF	TGTGCCAGCACAGGCGAGGGCACTGAAGCTTTCTTT
.	TRBV28	.	TRBJ2-7	CASRPYNMGHDEQYF	TGTGCCAGCAGACCCTACAACATGGGGCACGACGAGCAGTACTTC
.	TRBV7-9	TRBD1	TRBJ2-7	CASSYGTGVHYEQYF	TGTGCCAGCAGCTACGGGACAGGGGTACACTACGAGCAGTACTTC
once	TRBV5-6	.	TRBJ2-7	CASSSPSSGAQYEQYF	TGTGCCAGCAGCAGTCCTTCATCGGGAGCCCAGTACGAGCAGTACTTC
.	TRBV29-1	TRBD1	TRBJ1-2	CSVKEGANYGYTF	TGCAGCGTCAAAGAGGGGGCGAACTATGGCTACACCTTC
.	TRBV24-1	TRBD2	TRBJ2-5	CATSDSTWGGETQYF	TGTGCCACCAGTGATTCGACCTGGGGGGGAGAGACCCAGTACTTC